This T cell receptor (beta chain) was sequenced during a study of blood T cell repertoires in COVID-19. This clone was seen only once. Produced via immunoSEQ multiplex PCR; TCRdb's table is partial and in-frame only. The profile covers roughly 58,000 clones, with under 80% appearing a single time and approximately 50% taken by the ten largest. From germline, CDR1 is MNHEY and CDR2 SVGEGT. The V gene lost 3 bases and the J gene lost 0 bases, with 12 bases spanning the gap. The CDR3 covers 17 residues. The receptor was derived from an older woman who had been exposed to COVID-19. The chain employs TRBV6-2 or TRBV6-3 and TRBJ2-6; D gene unclear. Material: PBMCs or T cells enriched from blood (not recorded which). The CDR3 protein is CASSYYSSFSGANVLTF. Here the CDR3 DNA reads TGTGCCAGCAGTTATTACTCAAGTTTCTCTGGGGCCAACGTCCTGACTTTC.